Listed here are 24 T cell receptor beta chains from one sample, sequenced in a study of cytomegalovirus exposure and HLA in healthy donors. PCR was performed using 60 Vbeta and 13 Jbeta primers. Sequencing was performed with immunoSEQ multiplex PCR; in TCRdb, only in-frame clones are kept and a portion is missing. The repertoire holds fewer than 200,000 clones, with 75% to 85% as singletons. The source material was PBMCs. Receptor source: a female donor in good health and CMV-seronegative.

This chain's CDR3 is CASSVDYGYTF. CDR3 in DNA: TGTGCCAGCTCAGTCGACTATGGCTACACCTTC. The V gene is TRBV18, the J gene TRBJ1-2, with unresolved D. Germline-derived CDR1 and CDR2 are KGHSH and LQKENI. V was pared by 5 bases and J by 3 bases, with 4 bases between. The CDR3 runs to 11 residues.

The chain combines TRBV7-2 with TRBJ1-2; 8 nucleotides align to TRBD1. Germline V gives CDR1 SGHTA, CDR2 FQGNSA. The CDR3 has 14 residues. J gave up 6 bases and V 5 bases, and 8 bases lay outside the gene matches. The CDR3 protein is CASSAGTGNNGYTF. The DNA for the CDR3 is TGTGCCAGCAGCGCCGGGACAGGCAATAATGGCTACACCTTC.

V usage is TRBV7-2 and J usage is TRBJ1-2; perhaps TRBD1 as D (6 bases). The germline V gene has CDR1 SGHTA and CDR2 FQGNSA. This CDR3 spans 14 amino acids. V shed 3 bases and J shed 3 bases, with 11 bases lying between them. CDR3 residues: CASSFGGRDYGYTF. Written as DNA, the CDR3 is TGTGCCAGCAGCTTCGGGGGGCGGGACTATGGCTACACCTTC.

The genes are TRBV7-2 and TRBJ1-5; no clear D. With 6 bases removed from V and 5 bases from J, the gap between germline ends came to 11 bases. This CDR3 spans 13 amino acids. Germline CDR1 and CDR2: SGHTA and FQGNSA. The CDR3: CASSPQLHQPQHF. CDR3 sequence (DNA): TGTGCCAGCAGTCCACAGCTTCATCAGCCCCAGCATTTT.

In this sample, this clone turned up once. The chain couples TRBV28 to TRBJ2-3; no definite D call. CDR3 length equals 12 residues. Trimming removed 7 bases at V and 7 bases at J, with 12 bases between. Per the germline V gene, CDR1 is MDHEN and CDR2 is SYDVKM. CDR3 DNA: TGTGCCAGCACGCCAGCGTGGAATACGCAGTATTTT. Translating gives CASTPAWNTQYF. Full variable domain (rest looked up from reference TRBV28 and TRBJ2-3): DVKVTQSSRYLVKRTGEKVFLECVQDMDHENMFWYRQDPGLGLRLIYFSYDVKMKEKGDIPEGYSVSREKKERFSLILESASTNQTSMYLCASTPAWNTQYFGPGTRLTVL.

The chain employs TRBV11-1 and TRBJ2-3; D is perhaps TRBD2 (7 bases). The V and J ends lost 5 bases and 2 bases respectively, with 20 bases between them. This CDR3 has 17 amino acids. Germline V gene lookup returns CDR1 SGHAT and CDR2 FQDESV (reference sequence). CDR3 nucleotide sequence: TGTGCCAGCAGCCCCCGGGGGGCGCGGGAAATCACAGATACGCAGTATTTT. Protein product: CASSPRGAREITDTQYF.

The V and J genes are TRBV23-1 and TRBJ1-2, with no clear D. TRBV23-1 carries the ORF label, with uncertain function. This CDR3 spans 15 amino acids. Deletions cut 3 bases from V and 3 bases from J, with 14 bases between. CDR3 in amino acids: CASSHKSGVDYGYTF. Written as DNA, the CDR3 is TGCGCCAGCAGTCATAAAAGCGGGGTGGACTATGGCTACACCTTC.

The J gene is TRBJ1-4, the V gene TRBV15; no definite D call. CDR1 is LNHNV and CDR2 is YYDKDF in the germline V gene (reference sequence). V lost 5 bases to trimming and J lost 8 bases, with 18 bases between them. The CDR3 totals 15 residues. The CDR3 DNA sequence: TGTGCCACCAGCCCGGCCAAGGAGTATAACGAAAAACTGTTTTTT. This sequence encodes CATSPAKEYNEKLFF.

This rearrangement joins TRBV7-2 to TRBJ2-7; D is possibly TRBD1 (5 bases). Germline lookup yields CDR1 SGHTA and CDR2 FQGNSA. Trimming stripped 1 base from V and 2 bases from J, with 9 bases between. The CDR3 consists of 14 residues. The CDR3 protein is CASSLVVGPYEQYF. CDR3 DNA: TGTGCCAGCAGCTTAGTGGTGGGGCCCTACGAGCAGTACTTC. Full variable domain (rest looked up from reference TRBV7-2 and TRBJ2-7): GAGVSQSPSNKVTEKGKDVELRCDPISGHTALYWYRQSLGQGLEFLIYFQGNSAPDKSGLPSDRFSAERTGGSVSTLTIQRTQQEDSAVYLCASSLVVGPYEQYFGPGTRLTVT.

This CDR3 reads CASSQDLGEGTANYGYTF. CDR3 DNA: TGCGCCAGCAGCCAAGATCTTGGCGAGGGGACAGCTAACTATGGCTACACCTTC. This chain connects TRBV4-3 to TRBJ1-2; 7 bases match TRBD1. The J segment lost 0 bases and the V segment lost 0 bases, leaving 10 bases of the junction unmatched. Per germline, CDR1 LGHNA and CDR2 YSLEER. This CDR3 has 18 residues.

The chain couples TRBV7-3 to TRBJ2-5, with 11 bases matching TRBD2. The CDR3 extends over 16 amino acids. Trimming cost V 2 bases and J 4 bases; bases outside gene matches: 6. In germline, CDR1 is SGHTA, CDR2 FQGTGA. In DNA, the CDR3 is TGTGCCAGCAGCTTAGATAGCGGGGGGGCCCTAGAGACCCAGTACTTC. It translates to CASSLDSGGALETQYF.

The V gene is TRBV30, the J gene TRBJ1-1, with D tentatively TRBD1 (6 bases). The CDR3 has 16 amino acids. The ends were cut back, 4 bases at V and 0 bases at J, with 18 bases in the middle. CDR1 is GTSNPN, CDR2 SVGIG, per germline (reference sequence). CDR3 bases: TGTGCCTGGACCGAAGAGGCAGGGGCGATGAACACTGAAGCTTTCTTT. Its protein product is CAWTEEAGAMNTEAFF.

This chain links TRBV4-2 with TRBJ2-7, with 7 nucleotides matching TRBD2. CDR1 is LGHNA and CDR2 is YNFKEQ in the germline V gene. The CDR3 totals 16 residues. The junction had 7 bases not matched to a gene; V was cut back by 2 bases and J by 0 bases. The CDR3 protein is CASSQTTSAASYEQYF. CDR3 nucleotides: TGTGCCAGCAGCCAAACTACTAGCGCGGCCTCCTACGAGCAGTACTTC.

The chain has TRBV7-3 and TRBJ2-1; 7 bases fit TRBD1. V dropped 5 bases and J dropped 4; count of bases not matched to a gene: 11. The CDR3 extends over 16 amino acids. Germline CDR1 reads SGHTA; CDR2 reads FQGTGA. CDR3 protein: CASSGTRQGPYNEQFF. CDR3 nucleotide sequence: TGTGCCAGCAGCGGTACAAGACAGGGCCCATACAATGAGCAGTTCTTC.

The chain links TRBV21-1 to TRBJ2-7; the table gives TRBD2 as D, unverified against the DNA. TRBV21-1 is recorded as a pseudogene. The CDR3 is 13 amino acids. CDR3 loop: CASRIKAGPISLF. CDR3 DNA: TGTGCCAGCAGGATAAAGGCGGGGCCCATCTCCCTCTTC.

The chain has TRBV18 and TRBJ2-5, with D uncertain. The germline gives CDR1 KGHSH, CDR2 LQKENI. The CDR3 covers 14 residues. Trimming took off 4 bases at V and 5 bases at J, with 14 bases between the two ends. The CDR3 sequence: CASSRNGRSETQYF. CDR3 nucleotides: TGTGCCAGCTCACGGAATGGCAGGTCGGAGACCCAGTACTTC.

This clone has a single count. The genes are TRBV5-1 and TRBJ1-3; unclear D gene. CDR1 is SGHRS and CDR2 is YFSETQ in the germline V gene. The CDR3 runs to 16 residues. V was trimmed by 4 bases and J by 0 bases, leaving 14 bases between them. The CDR3 DNA is TGCGCCAGCAGCCCTCGGGTCGTTGACTCTGGAAACACCATATATTTT. It translates to CASSPRVVDSGNTIYF.

This rearrangement joins TRBV13 to TRBJ1-1; 8 nucleotides align to TRBD1. This CDR3 contains 14 residues. Germline values: CDR1 PRHDT, CDR2 FYEKMQ (reference sequence). V was clipped by 0 bases and J by 6 bases; unmatched bases: 3. CDR3 loop: CASSLGGQVPEAFF. Written as DNA, the CDR3 is TGTGCCAGCAGCTTAGGGGGACAGGTCCCTGAAGCTTTCTTT.

The gene calls are TRBV18 and TRBJ2-2; tentatively, D is TRBD2 (5 bases). Germline loops: CDR1 KGHSH, CDR2 LQKENI. V lost 3 bases and J 3 bases, leaving 8 bases between the germline ends. The length of the CDR3 is 14 residues. In DNA form, the CDR3 reads TGTGCCAGCTCACCTGGGAGTGACACCGGGGAGCTGTTTTTT. Protein product: CASSPGSDTGELFF.

The J gene is TRBJ2-5, the V gene TRBV10-3; tentative D call: TRBD1 (5 bases). The end of the DNA fits TRBJ2-7 better, so the J call may be wrong. The germline CDR1 and CDR2 sequences are ENHRY and SYGVKD. The CDR3 spans 13 residues. In nucleotides, the CDR3 is TGTGCCATCACCGGGCAGGGTGAATACGAGCAGTACTTC. It codes for CAITGQGEYEQYF.

The chain recombines TRBV7-2 with TRBJ2-3; 14 bases align to TRBD2. CDR1 and CDR2 from the germline V gene are SGHTA and FQGNSA. The J segment lost 4 bases and the V segment lost 2 bases, leaving 8 bases of the junction unmatched. The CDR3 has 18 amino acids. The CDR3 protein is CASSLRTSGRTGADTQYF. The CDR3 DNA reads TGTGCCAGCAGCTTACGGACTAGCGGGAGGACTGGCGCAGATACGCAGTATTTT.

The rearrangement uses TRBV15 and TRBJ2-5, with D maybe TRBD2 (6 bases). V lost 6 bases and J 5 bases, leaving 16 bases between the germline ends. The CDR3 loop spans 14 amino acids. CDR1 and CDR2 from the germline V gene are LNHNV and YYDKDF (reference sequence). The CDR3 sequence is CATRDGGTAETQYF. The CDR3 DNA reads as TGTGCCACCAGGGACGGCGGGACGGCCGAGACCCAGTACTTC.

The V gene is TRBV21-1, the J gene TRBJ1-5; TRBD1, the D gene given by the table, was not confirmed from the DNA. TRBV21-1 is a pseudogene. This CDR3 spans 17 amino acids. The CDR3 is CASSGRGPRGESQPQHF. The CDR3 DNA sequence: TGTGCCAGCAGCGGACGGGGCCCCAGGGGCGAATCCCAGCCCCAGCATTTT.

This clone occurred once. The chain employs TRBV10-3 and TRBJ2-3, with TRBD2 matching 10 bases. The CDR3 spans 17 residues. V shed 4 bases, J shed 4 bases, and the junction held 11 bases outside the gene matches. The germline CDR1 and CDR2 sequences are ENHRY and SYGVKD. CDR3 nucleotide sequence: TGTGCCATCAGTGCGCGCAGCGGGGGGGCAAAGCCAGATACGCAGTATTTT. Protein sequence: CAISARSGGAKPDTQYF.